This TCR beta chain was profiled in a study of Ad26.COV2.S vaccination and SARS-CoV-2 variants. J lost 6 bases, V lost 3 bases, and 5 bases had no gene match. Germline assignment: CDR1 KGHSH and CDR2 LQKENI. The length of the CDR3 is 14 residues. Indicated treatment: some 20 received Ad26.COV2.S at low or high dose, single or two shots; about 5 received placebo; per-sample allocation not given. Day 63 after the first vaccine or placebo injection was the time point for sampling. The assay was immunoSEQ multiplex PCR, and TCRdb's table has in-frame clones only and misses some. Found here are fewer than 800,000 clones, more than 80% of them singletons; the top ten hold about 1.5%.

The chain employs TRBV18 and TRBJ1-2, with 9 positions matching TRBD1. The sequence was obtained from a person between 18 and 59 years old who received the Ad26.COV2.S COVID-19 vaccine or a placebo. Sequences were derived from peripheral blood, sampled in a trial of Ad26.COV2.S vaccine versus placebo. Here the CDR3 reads CASSPPGTGNGYTF. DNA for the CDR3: TGTGCCAGCTCACCCCCAGGGACAGGGAATGGCTACACCTTC.